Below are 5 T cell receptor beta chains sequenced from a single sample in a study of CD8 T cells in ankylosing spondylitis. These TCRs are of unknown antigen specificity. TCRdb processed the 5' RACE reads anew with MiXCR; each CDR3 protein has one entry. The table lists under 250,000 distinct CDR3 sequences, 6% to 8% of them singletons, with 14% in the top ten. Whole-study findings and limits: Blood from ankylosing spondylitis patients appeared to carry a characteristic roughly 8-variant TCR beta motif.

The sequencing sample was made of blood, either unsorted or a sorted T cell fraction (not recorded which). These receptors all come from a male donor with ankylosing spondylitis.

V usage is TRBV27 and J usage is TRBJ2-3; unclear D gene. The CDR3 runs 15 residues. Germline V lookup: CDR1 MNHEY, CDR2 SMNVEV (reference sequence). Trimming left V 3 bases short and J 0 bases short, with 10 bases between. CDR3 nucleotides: TGTGCCAGCAGTTTCCGGCTCTCTAGCACAGATACGCAGTATTTT. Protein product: CASSFRLSSTDTQYF.

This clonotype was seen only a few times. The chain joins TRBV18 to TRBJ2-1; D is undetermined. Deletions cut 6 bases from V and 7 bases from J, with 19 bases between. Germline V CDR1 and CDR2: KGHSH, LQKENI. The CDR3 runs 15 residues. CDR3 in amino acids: CASSPVFTAQNEQFF. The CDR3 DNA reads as TGTGCCAGCTCCCCGGTCTTCACAGCACAAAATGAGCAGTTCTTC.

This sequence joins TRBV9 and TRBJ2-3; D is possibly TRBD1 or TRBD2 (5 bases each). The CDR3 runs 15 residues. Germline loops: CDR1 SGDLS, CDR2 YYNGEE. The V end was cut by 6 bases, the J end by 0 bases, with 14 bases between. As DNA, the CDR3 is TGTGCCAGCACCGCACGAGGGGCTAGCACAGATACGCAGTATTTT. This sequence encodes CASTARGASTDTQYF.

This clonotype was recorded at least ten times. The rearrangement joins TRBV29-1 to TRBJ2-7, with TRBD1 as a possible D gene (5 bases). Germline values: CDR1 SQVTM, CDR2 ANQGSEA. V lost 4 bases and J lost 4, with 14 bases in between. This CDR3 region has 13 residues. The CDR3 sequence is CSVAPGRGYEQYF. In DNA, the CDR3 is TGCAGCGTTGCCCCCGGAAGGGGTTACGAGCAGTACTTC.

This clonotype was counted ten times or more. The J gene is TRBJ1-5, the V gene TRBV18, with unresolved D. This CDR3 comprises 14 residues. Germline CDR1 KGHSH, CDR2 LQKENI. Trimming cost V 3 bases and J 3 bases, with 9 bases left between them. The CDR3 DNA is TGTGCCAGCTCACCCCGACGGGACAATCAGCCCCAGCATTTT. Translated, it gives CASSPRRDNQPQHF.